A selection of T cell receptor beta chains follows, all from one sample in a study of shared clonotypes between healthy human individuals. Repertoires were generated with immunoSEQ multiplex PCR, while TCRdb's copy carries only in-frame clones and drops some. The data show hundreds of thousands of clones, roughly 72% seen once. The specimen sequenced was memory CD4+ T cells sorted from blood. The receptors originated from a woman aged 25-40 years in good health. CDR3s include the opening cysteine and the closing phenylalanine or tryptophan. Fields, in order: clone size, J gene, CDR3 length, V gene, CDR3 protein. Only some rows state a clone size, as once, few, many or a class for expanded clones.

>few|TRBJ2-2|14|TRBV4-1
CASSQESWTGELFF
>.|TRBJ1-4|17|TRBV27
CASSLRGGFTPNEKLFF
>.|TRBJ1-2|14|TRBV19
CASSPQRGIYGYTF
>.|TRBJ2-7|17|TRBV18
CASSPMSQGRSTYEQYF
>once|TRBJ2-5|11|TRBV6-5
CAASVGETQYF
>.|TRBJ1-4|15|TRBV7-2
CASSLAGQGAEKLFF
>.|TRBJ2-1|14|TRBV7-3
CASSPPGSYNEQFF
>.|TRBJ2-2|14|TRBV7-3
CASSPGLNTGELFF
>.|TRBJ1-2|13|TRBV14
CASSPSGLWGYTF
>.|TRBJ2-7|11|TRBV20-1
CSASGGYEQYF
>.|TRBJ1-1|14|TRBV30
CAWRKQGLNTEAFF
>.|TRBJ2-7|13|TRBV5-1
CASSLWTGREQYF
>.|TRBJ2-2|19|TRBV19
CASRDGPSGRGSNTGELFF
>.|TRBJ2-5|12|TRBV19
CASSPAGGTQYF
>once|TRBJ1-5|16|TRBV19
CASSQLQGGSNQPQHF
>.|TRBJ1-3|16|TRBV4-1
CASSPRPGRAGNTIYF
>many|TRBJ1-2|11|TRBV29-1
CSVERPYGYTF
>.|TRBJ2-1|18|TRBV13
CASRGRQGTSPSYNEQFF
>.|TRBJ2-1|15|TRBV28
CASSSPGPYYNEQFF
>.|TRBJ2-7|14|TRBV6-1
CASDRLAGGHEQYF
>.|TRBJ2-1|16|TRBV13
CASSLRTSGSRNEQFF
>once|TRBJ1-2|13|TRBV19
CASKENFRYGYTF
>.|TRBJ2-7|15|TRBV5-1
CASSLGGYTSYEQYF